The clone carrying this TCR beta chain has a handful of counts. Its antigen is still unknown. The data derive from a study of regulatory T cells in long-lasting Graves disease. Arm-PCR of CDR3 regions and iRepertoire HTBI primers were used to build TCR beta libraries. TCRdb redid the calling of the multiplex PCR reads with MiXCR, one entry per CDR3 protein. The sample records 420,000 or so distinct CDR3 sequences, around 17% being singletons. Specified time point: newly diagnosed GD, antithyroid drugs for less than 3 months. RNA from PBMCs was the source of the TCR library. General study findings and limits: Among persistent patients, a larger number of public clonotypes were shared (2,741) than among newly diagnosed patients (about 950).

These sequences were also reported in another study, on T cells in Graves' hyperthyroidism and ophthalmopathy. Turning to that study: The blood repertoire included most of the expanded thyroid clonotypes above 0.001.

The sample was peripheral blood mononuclear cells (PBMCs), taken at new diagnosis, from a patient treated with antithyroid drugs. The receptor was isolated from a woman aged 18-29 years with Graves disease.

CDR3 region: CATSSTAGGQAKNIQYF. The CDR3 DNA reads TGTGCCACCAGCAGTACGGCAGGAGGCCAGGCCAAAAACATTCAGTACTTC. The V and J genes are TRBV15 and TRBJ2-4; D might be TRBD2 (5 bases). This CDR3 contains 17 residues. The ends were cut back, 3 bases at V and 1 base at J, with 16 bases in the middle. Germline V gene sequence: CDR1 LNHNV, CDR2 YYDKDF (reference sequence).